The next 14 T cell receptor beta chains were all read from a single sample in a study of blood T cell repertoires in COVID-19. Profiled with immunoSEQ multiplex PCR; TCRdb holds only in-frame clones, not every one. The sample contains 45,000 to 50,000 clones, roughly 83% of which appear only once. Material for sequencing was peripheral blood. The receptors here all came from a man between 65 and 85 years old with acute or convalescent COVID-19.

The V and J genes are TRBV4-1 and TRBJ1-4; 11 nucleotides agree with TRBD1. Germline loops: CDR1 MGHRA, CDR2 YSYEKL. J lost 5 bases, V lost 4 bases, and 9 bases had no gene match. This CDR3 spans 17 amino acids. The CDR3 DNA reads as TGCGCCAGCAGCCCTTCCGAGGACAGGGGGCCCAATGAAAAACTGTTTTTT. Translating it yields CASSPSEDRGPNEKLFF.

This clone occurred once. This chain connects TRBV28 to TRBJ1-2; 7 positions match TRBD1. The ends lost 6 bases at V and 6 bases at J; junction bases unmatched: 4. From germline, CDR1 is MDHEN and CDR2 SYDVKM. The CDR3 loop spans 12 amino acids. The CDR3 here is CASRSGGDGYTF. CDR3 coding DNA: TGTGCCAGCAGGTCAGGGGGAGATGGCTACACCTTC.

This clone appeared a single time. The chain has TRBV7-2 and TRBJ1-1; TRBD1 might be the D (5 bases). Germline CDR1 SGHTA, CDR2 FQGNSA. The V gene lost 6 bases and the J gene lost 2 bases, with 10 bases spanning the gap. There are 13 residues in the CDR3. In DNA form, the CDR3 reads TGTGCCAGCAGGGGGCAGACCAACACTGAAGCTTTCTTT. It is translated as CASRGQTNTEAFF.

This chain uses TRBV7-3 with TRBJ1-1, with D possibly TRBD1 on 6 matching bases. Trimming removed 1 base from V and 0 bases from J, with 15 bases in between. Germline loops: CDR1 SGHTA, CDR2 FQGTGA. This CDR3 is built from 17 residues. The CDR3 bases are TGTGCCAGCAGCTTAAACAGGGCTTTGTTGATGAACACTGAAGCTTTCTTT. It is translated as CASSLNRALLMNTEAFF.

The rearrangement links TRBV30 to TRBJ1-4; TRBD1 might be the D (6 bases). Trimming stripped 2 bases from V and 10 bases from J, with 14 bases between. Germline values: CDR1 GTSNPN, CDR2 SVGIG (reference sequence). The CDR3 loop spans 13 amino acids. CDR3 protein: CAWSTGTLPKLFF. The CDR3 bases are TGTGCCTGGAGTACCGGGACACTTCCAAAACTGTTTTTT.

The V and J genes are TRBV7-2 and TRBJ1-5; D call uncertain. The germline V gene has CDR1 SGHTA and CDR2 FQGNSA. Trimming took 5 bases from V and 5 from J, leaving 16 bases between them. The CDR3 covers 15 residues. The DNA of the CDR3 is TGTGCCAGCAGCCCCGGCCAGGTTTGGGATCAGCCCCAGCATTTT. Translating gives CASSPGQVWDQPQHF.

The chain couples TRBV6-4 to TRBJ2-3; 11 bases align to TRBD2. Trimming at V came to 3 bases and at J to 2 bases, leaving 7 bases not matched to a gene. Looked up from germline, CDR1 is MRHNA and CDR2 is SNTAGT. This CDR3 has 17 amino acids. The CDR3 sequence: CASSDGTSGLDTDTQYF. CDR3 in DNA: TGTGCCAGCAGTGATGGGACTAGCGGACTAGACACAGATACGCAGTATTTT.

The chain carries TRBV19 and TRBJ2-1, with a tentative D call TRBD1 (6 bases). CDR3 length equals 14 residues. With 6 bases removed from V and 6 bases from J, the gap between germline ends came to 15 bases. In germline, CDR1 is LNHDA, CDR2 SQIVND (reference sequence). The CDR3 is CASSTRQDANEQFF. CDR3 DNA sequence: TGTGCCAGTAGCACCCGACAGGACGCCAATGAGCAGTTCTTC.

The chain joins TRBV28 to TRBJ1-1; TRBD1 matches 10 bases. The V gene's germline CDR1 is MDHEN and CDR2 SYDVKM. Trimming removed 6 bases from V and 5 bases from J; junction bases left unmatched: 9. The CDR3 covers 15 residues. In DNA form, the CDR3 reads TGTGCCAGCAGGACAGGGGGCAACGGGAAGACTGAAGCTTTCTTT. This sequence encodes CASRTGGNGKTEAFF.

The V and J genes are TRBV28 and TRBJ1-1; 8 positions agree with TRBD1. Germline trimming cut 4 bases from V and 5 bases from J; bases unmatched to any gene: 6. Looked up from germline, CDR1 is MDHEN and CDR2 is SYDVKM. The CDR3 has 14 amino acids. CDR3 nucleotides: TGTGCCAGCAGTTCTCCAGGGGGCTGGACTGAAGCTTTCTTT. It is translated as CASSSPGGWTEAFF.

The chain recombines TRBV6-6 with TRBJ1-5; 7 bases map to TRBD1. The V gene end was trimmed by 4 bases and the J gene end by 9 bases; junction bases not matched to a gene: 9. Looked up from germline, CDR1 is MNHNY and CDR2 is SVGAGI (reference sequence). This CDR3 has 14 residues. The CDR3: CASSSDRDGVPQHF. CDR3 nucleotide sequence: TGTGCCAGCAGTTCTGACAGGGATGGGGTGCCCCAGCATTTT.

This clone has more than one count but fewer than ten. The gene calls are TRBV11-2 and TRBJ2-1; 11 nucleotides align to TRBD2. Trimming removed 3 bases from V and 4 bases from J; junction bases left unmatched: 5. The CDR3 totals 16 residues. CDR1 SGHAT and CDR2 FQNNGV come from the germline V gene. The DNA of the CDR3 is TGTGCCAGCAGCTTTAGCGGGGGGGCCCGGTACAATGAGCAGTTCTTC. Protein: CASSFSGGARYNEQFF. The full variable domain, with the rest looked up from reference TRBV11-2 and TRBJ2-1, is EAGVAQSPRYKIIEKRQSVAFWCNPISGHATLYWYQQILGQGPKLLIQFQNNGVVDDSQLPKDRFSAERLKGVDSTLKIQPAKLEDSAVYLCASSFSGGARYNEQFFGPGTRLTVL.

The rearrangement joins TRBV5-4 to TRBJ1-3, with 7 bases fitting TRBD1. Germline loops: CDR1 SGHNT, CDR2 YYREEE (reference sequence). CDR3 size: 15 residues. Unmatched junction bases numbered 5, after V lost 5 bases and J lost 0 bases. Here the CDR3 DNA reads TGTGCCAGCAGTAGGGACAGCTACTCTGGAAACACCATATATTTT. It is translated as CASSRDSYSGNTIYF.

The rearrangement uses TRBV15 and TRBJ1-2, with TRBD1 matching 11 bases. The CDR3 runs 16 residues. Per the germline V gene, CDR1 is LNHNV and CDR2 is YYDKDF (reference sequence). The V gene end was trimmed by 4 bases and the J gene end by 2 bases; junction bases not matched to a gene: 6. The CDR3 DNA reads TGTGCCACCAGCACACAAGGACAGGGGGCAAACTATGGCTACACCTTC. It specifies CATSTQGQGANYGYTF.